This is a list of T cell receptor beta chains from one sample in a study of T cells after yellow fever vaccination. TCRdb used MiXCR to reprocess the 5' RACE reads, holding one entry per CDR3 protein. Of about 510,000 distinct CDR3 sequences in the sample, about a fifth were seen once. Specimen: PBMCs, collected about 21 days after the first yellow fever vaccination. All receptors derive from a man younger than 35 who received the YFV17D yellow fever vaccine. Both conserved end residues are part of each CDR3. Fields, in order: D gene, V gene, J gene, clone size, CDR3 DNA, CDR3 protein. A D gene is named only where the DNA matches it firmly. A clone size is listed for some rows: how often the clone was seen (once, few, many), or a class if it is expanded.

.,TRBV5-4,TRBJ2-2,few,TGTGCCAGCAGCTTGGTCAACCCTAATTGGATCAACACCGGGGAGCTGTTTTTT,CASSLVNPNWINTGELFF
.,TRBV18,TRBJ1-4,few,TGTGCCAGCTCACCCAATGGGGCGCTCGAAAAACTGTTTTTT,CASSPNGALEKLFF
TRBD2,TRBV4-1,TRBJ2-1,many,TGCGCCAGCAGCCAAGAGGCAGCGGGGGGGCCTGGTGAGCAGTTCTTC,CASSQEAAGGPGEQFF
TRBD2,TRBV30,TRBJ2-2,.,TGTGCCTGGGCACGGACTAGCCCCGGGGAGCTGTTTTTT,CAWARTSPGELFF
.,TRBV7-3,TRBJ2-3,.,TGTGCCAGCAGCTTAACTGGGGGGAGACAAACAGATACGCAGTATTTT,CASSLTGGRQTDTQYF
.,TRBV4-1,TRBJ1-2,few,TGCGCCAGCAGCCAAGAAACAGTCTATGGCTACACCTTC,CASSQETVYGYTF
.,TRBV13,TRBJ2-7,few,TGTGCCAGCAGCTTAGTGCAGGGCGAGCAGTACTTC,CASSLVQGEQYF
TRBD2,TRBV7-2,TRBJ2-7,.,TGTGCCAGCAGCTTAGGGCGGGGGGGGGCCTACGAGCAGTACTTC,CASSLGRGGAYEQYF
TRBD2,TRBV5-1,TRBJ2-5,few,TGCGCCAGCAGCGGACTAGCGGGGGCGATCCAAGAGACCCAGTACTTC,CASSGLAGAIQETQYF
TRBD1,TRBV29-1,TRBJ2-2,few,TGCAGCGTGGAGGGACAGGGAATCTCCGGGGAGCTGTTTTTT,CSVEGQGISGELFF
.,TRBV25-1,TRBJ1-3,few,TGTGCCAGCAGTGACAGGTTGACTGGAAACACCATATATTTT,CASSDRLTGNTIYF
.,TRBV4-2,TRBJ2-3,.,TGTGCCAGCAGCCAAGAGTTAAGGGCCACAGATACGCAGTATTTT,CASSQELRATDTQYF
TRBD2,TRBV7-2,TRBJ2-1,.,TGTGCCAGCAGCCGACTAGCGGTTGAGCAGTTCTTC,CASSRLAVEQFF
.,TRBV28,TRBJ1-6,.,TGTGCCAGCAGTTTAGGTCCTAGCTCCTATAATTCACCCCTCCACTTT,CASSLGPSSYNSPLHF
.,TRBV19,TRBJ1-4,.,TGTGCCAGTAGTTCCGGGACAACGGGTGAAAAACTGTTTTTT,CASSSGTTGEKLFF